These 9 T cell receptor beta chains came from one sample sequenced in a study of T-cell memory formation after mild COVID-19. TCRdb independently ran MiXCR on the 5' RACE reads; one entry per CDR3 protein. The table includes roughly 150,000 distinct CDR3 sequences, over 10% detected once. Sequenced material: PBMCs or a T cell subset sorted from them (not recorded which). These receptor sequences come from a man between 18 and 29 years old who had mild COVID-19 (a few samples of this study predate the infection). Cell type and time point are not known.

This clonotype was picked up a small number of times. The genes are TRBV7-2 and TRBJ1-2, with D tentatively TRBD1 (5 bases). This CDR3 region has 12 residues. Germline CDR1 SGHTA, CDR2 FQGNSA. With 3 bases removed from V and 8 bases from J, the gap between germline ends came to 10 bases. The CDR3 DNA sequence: TGTGCCAGCAGCTTCTCCAGGGACGGCTACACCTTC. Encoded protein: CASSFSRDGYTF.

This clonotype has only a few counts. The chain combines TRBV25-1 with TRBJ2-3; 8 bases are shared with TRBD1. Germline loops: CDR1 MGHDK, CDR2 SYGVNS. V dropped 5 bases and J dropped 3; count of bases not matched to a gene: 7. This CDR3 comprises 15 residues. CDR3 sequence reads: CASSPNGQGTDTQYF. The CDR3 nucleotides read TGTGCCAGCAGTCCGAACGGACAGGGTACAGATACGCAGTATTTT.

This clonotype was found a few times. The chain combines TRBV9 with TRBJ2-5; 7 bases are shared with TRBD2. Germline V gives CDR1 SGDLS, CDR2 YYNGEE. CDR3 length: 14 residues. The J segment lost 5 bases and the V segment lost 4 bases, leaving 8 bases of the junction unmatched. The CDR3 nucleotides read TGTGCCAGCAGCAAGACTAGCAGCTCGGAGACCCAGTACTTC. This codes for CASSKTSSSETQYF. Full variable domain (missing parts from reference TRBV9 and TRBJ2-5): DSGVTQTPKHLITATGQRVTLRCSPRSGDLSVYWYQQSLDQGLQFLIQYYNGEERAKGNILERFSAQQFPDLHSELNLSSLELGDSALYFCASSKTSSSETQYFGPGTRLLVL.

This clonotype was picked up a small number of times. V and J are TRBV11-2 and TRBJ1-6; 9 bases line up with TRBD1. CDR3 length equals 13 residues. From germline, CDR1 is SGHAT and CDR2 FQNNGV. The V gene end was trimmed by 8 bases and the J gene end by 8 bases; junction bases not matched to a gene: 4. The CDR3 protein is CASGQGMDSPLHF. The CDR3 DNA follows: TGTGCCAGCGGACAGGGGATGGATTCACCCCTCCACTTT.

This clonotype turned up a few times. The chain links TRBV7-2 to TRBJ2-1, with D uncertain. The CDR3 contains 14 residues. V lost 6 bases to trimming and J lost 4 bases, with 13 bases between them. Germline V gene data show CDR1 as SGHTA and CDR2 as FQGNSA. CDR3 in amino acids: CASRDPGAYNEQFF. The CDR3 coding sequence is TGTGCCAGCAGGGACCCGGGCGCGTACAATGAGCAGTTCTTC. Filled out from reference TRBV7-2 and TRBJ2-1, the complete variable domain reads GAGVSQSPSNKVTEKGKDVELRCDPISGHTALYWYRQSLGQGLEFLIYFQGNSAPDKSGLPSDRFSAERTGGSVSTLTIQRTQQEDSAVYLCASRDPGAYNEQFFGPGTRLTVL.

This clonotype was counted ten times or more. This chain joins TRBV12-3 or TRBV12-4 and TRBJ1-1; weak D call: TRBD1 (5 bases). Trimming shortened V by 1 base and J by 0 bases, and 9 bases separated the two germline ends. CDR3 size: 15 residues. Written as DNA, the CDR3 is TGTGCCAGCAGTTTAGACGCGGGGCTGAACACTGAAGCTTTCTTT. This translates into CASSLDAGLNTEAFF.

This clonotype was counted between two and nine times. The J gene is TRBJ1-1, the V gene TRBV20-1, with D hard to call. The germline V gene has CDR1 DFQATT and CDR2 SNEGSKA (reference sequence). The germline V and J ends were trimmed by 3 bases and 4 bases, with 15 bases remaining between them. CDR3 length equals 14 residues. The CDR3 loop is CSARILAPGTEAFF. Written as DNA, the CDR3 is TGCAGTGCTAGGATCCTCGCCCCGGGCACTGAAGCTTTCTTT.

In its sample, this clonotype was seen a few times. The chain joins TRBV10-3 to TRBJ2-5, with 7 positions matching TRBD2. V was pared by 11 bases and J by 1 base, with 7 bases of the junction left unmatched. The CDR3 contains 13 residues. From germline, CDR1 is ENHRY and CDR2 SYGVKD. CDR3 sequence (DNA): TGTGCCTCGCTCCGACTAGCCCAAGAGACCCAGTACTTC. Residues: CASLRLAQETQYF.

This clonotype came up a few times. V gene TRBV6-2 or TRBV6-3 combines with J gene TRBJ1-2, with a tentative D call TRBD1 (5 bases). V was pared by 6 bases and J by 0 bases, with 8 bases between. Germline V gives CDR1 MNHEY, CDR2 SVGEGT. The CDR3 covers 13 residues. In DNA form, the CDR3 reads TGTGCCAGCAGACAGGACGCTAACTATGGCTACACCTTC. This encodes CASRQDANYGYTF.